This T cell receptor beta chain appears in the sequencing data of a study of metastatic and nonmetastatic thyroid tumors. At the level of the study: Samples came from malignant and benign thyroid patients, and repertoires were compared across blood and tumor or nodule tissue.

None of the patients had undergone any treatment ahead of thyroid surgery. In the original analysis: For papillary thyroid cancer, a distant-metastasis classifier was constructed from CDR3 differences observed across clinicopathological groups. With MiXCR, TCRdb reprocessed the PCR reads. The V and J calls, along with clone size, are taken from TCRdb and not from the paper's own processing. Of around 19,000 clones listed, around 30% are singletons. Trimming took 7 bases from V and 5 from J, leaving 14 bases between them. Per germline, CDR1 MDHEN and CDR2 SYDVKM. The CDR3 sequence is 14 residues long. The table lists this clone with a few counts.

The sequencing sample was made of blood. The chain employs TRBV28 and TRBJ2-2, with unresolved D. The origin of this receptor is a female donor with papillary thyroid cancer or a benign thyroid nodule (not recorded which). Some clones in this sample may be carry-over from other donors' samples. CDR3: CASTQSIGTGELFF. The DNA of the CDR3 is TGTGCCAGCACCCAATCCATTGGGACCGGGGAGCTGTTTTTT.